This T cell receptor beta chain was retrieved from a study of identifying expanded T cells in peripheral blood. To note about this clone: Its specificity is unknown.

The J segment lost 1 base and the V segment lost 5 bases, leaving 2 bases of the junction unmatched. CDR1 SGHTA and CDR2 FQGTGA come from the germline V gene. There are 14 residues in the CDR3. Data came from immunoSEQ multiplex PCR; TCRdb stores just in-frame clones and leaves some out. The repertoire holds about 130,000 clones, 86% seen once, with approximately 8% in the top ten. Study-level results: Variance in clone template counts between approximately two-week samples significantly increased with total template count across all healthy donors. Differentially abundant clones: about 1.1 between replicates, just under 17 at about 13 days, 19 to 20 at four.

No infections or other immune events were documented during collection. This chain links TRBV7-3 with TRBJ2-1; TRBD1 matches at 7 bases. The sample was blood. The receptor was derived from a person between 18 and 75 years old in good health. CDR3 residues: CASSRDSSYNEQFF. Written as DNA, the CDR3 is TGTGCCAGCAGCCGGGACAGTTCCTACAATGAGCAGTTCTTC.